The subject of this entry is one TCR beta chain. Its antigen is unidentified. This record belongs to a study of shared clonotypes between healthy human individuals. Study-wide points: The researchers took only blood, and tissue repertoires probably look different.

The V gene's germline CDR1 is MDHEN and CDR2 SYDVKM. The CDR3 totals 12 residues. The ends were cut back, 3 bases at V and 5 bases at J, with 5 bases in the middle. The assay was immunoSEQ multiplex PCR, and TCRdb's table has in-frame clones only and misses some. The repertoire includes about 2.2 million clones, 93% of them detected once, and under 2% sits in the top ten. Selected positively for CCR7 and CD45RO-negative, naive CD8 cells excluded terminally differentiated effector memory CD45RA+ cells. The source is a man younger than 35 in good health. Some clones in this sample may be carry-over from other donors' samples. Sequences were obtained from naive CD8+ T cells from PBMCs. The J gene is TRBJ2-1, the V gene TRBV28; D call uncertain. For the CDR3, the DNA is TGTGCCAGCAGTTTGCCCAACAATGAGCAGTTCTTC. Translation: CASSLPNNEQFF.